This is a list of T cell receptor beta chains from one sample in a study of cytomegalovirus exposure and HLA in healthy donors. Profiling relied on immunoSEQ multiplex PCR, and the TCRdb table lists in-frame clones only, not all of them. The sample yields 150,000 to 200,000 clones, approximately 81% seen once. The specimen was PBMCs. The source is a male donor in good health and CMV-seronegative. The CDR3 runs from the conserved cysteine through the conserved F or W. D genes are given only for firm matches. Rows give clone size only sometimes, using once, few, many, or a class for an expanded clone.

>TRBV28|TRBJ2-7|NA|NA
CASSLGSFYEQYF
TGTGCCAGCAGTTTGGGGAGCTTCTACGAGCAGTACTTC
>TRBV28|TRBJ2-7|NA|NA
CATSEGYEQYF
TGTGCCACGTCGGAGGGCTACGAGCAGTACTTC
>TRBV7-3|TRBJ2-5|NA|NA
CASSLIQETQYF
TGTGCCAGCAGCTTAATCCAGGAGACCCAGTACTTC
>TRBV14|TRBJ2-7|NA|NA
CASSQDLAPAGDYEQYF
TGTGCCAGCAGCCAAGATCTTGCCCCAGCGGGTGACTACGAGCAGTACTTC
>TRBV28|TRBJ2-7|TRBD2|NA
CASTLKGLAGGEQYF
TGTGCCAGCACCCTCAAGGGACTAGCGGGAGGCGAGCAGTACTTC
>TRBV9|TRBJ1-1|NA|NA
CASSVDTMGTEAFF
TGTGCCAGCAGCGTAGATACTATGGGCACTGAAGCTTTCTTT
>TRBV6-5|TRBJ1-5|NA|NA
CASSQTPTGRPQHF
TGTGCCAGCAGTCAGACTCCCACGGGTCGGCCCCAGCATTTT
>TRBV5-4|TRBJ1-6|NA|once
CASSLVQGIGSLASPLHF
TGTGCCAGCAGCTTGGTACAGGGTATTGGGTCCTTGGCTTCACCCCTCCACTTT
>TRBV6-5|TRBJ1-5|TRBD1|few
CASSYSATGDQPQHF
TGTGCCAGCAGTTACTCTGCGACAGGGGATCAGCCCCAGCATTTT
>TRBV19|TRBJ2-7|NA|NA
CASSPIAKDARIHEQYF
TGTGCCAGTAGTCCAATAGCTAAAGACGCGCGCATCCACGAGCAGTACTTC
>TRBV11-2|TRBJ2-5|NA|NA
CASSLGPQGLGETQYF
TGTGCCAGCAGCTTAGGTCCTCAGGGGTTAGGCGAGACCCAGTACTTC
>TRBV11-2|TRBJ2-1|TRBD1|NA
CASYPGQGYNEQFF
TGTGCCAGCTACCCGGGACAGGGATACAATGAGCAGTTCTTC
>TRBV15|TRBJ2-5|TRBD1|NA
CATSSGQAHPETQYF
TGTGCCACCAGCAGCGGACAGGCGCACCCGGAGACCCAGTACTTC
>TRBV7-8|TRBJ1-1|NA|NA
CASSLGTITEAFF
TGTGCCAGCAGCTTGGGGACAATCACTGAAGCTTTCTTT
>TRBV5-4|TRBJ2-5|TRBD2|few
CASRSALRGSGGTETQYF
TGTGCCAGCCGTTCAGCACTCCGAGGGAGCGGGGGCACGGAGACCCAGTACTTC
>TRBV10-1|TRBJ1-6|NA|NA
CASSGSRGYNSPLHF
TGCGCCAGCAGTGGATCAAGGGGCTATAATTCACCCCTCCACTTT
>TRBV19|TRBJ1-2|TRBD1|NA
CASMDRNNYGYTF
TGTGCCAGTATGGACAGGAATAACTATGGCTACACCTTC
>TRBV7-8|TRBJ1-6|TRBD1|NA
CASSHRQGDSPLHF
TGTGCCAGCAGCCACAGACAGGGAGATTCACCCCTCCACTTT
>TRBV4-3|TRBJ2-1|TRBD1|NA
CASSGIGTGGKMINEQFF
TGCGCCAGCAGCGGGATTGGGACAGGGGGCAAAATGATCAATGAGCAGTTCTTC